This note documents a single T cell receptor (beta chain) sequence. This sample was included in a study of blood T cell repertoires in COVID-19. Whole-study context: Acute and convalescent COVID-19 samples came from the United States, Italy and Spain.

The CDR3 is 15 amino acids. Germline V CDR1 and CDR2: SGDLS, YYNGEE. Between the trimmed V and J ends, which lost 0 bases and 4 bases, there was a span of 10 bases. TCRdb keeps only in-frame clones here, not all; method: immunoSEQ multiplex PCR. The table lists about 320,000 clones, roughly nine tenths of them singletons. The source of this sequence is a man between 60 and 70 years old who had recovered from COVID-19. The sample taken for sequencing was PBMCs or T cells enriched from blood (not recorded which). This chain joins TRBV9 and TRBJ1-4; D not resolved. Here the CDR3 reads CASSVGEALNEKLFF. As DNA, the CDR3 is TGTGCCAGCAGCGTAGGGGAGGCCCTTAATGAAAAACTGTTTTTT.